This TCR beta chain stems from a study of blood T cell repertoires in COVID-19. V was trimmed by 5 bases and J by 6 bases, leaving 10 bases between them. The CDR3 totals 13 residues. Per germline, CDR1 SEHNR and CDR2 FQNEAQ (reference sequence). In the source study's methods: Estimation of nucleated cell counts was performed using reference gene primer amplification. TCRdb's copy holds only in-frame clones and misses some; the assay was immunoSEQ multiplex PCR. For V, J and clone size, that table is used; D and trimming come from the DNA. This table holds roughly 220,000 clones, around 80% found once. This clone was recorded once. Other DNA sequences of this sample code for an identical CDR3.

Source material: peripheral blood. The sequence came from a woman in her 70s with acute or convalescent COVID-19. The genes are TRBV7-9 and TRBJ2-2; D is ambiguous. The CDR3 sequence is CASSHLGAGELFF. The CDR3, as DNA: TGTGCCAGCAGCCACCTAGGAGCCGGGGAGCTGTTTTTT. Complete variable domain (other parts from reference TRBV7-9 and TRBJ2-2): DTGVSQNPRHKITKRGQNVTFRCDPISEHNRLYWYRQTLGQGPEFLTYFQNEAQLEKSRLLSDRFSAERPKGSFSTLEIQRTEQGDSAMYLCASSHLGAGELFFGEGSRLTVL.